This TCR beta chain was recorded in a study of blood T cell repertoires in COVID-19. The length of the CDR3 is 15 residues. Germline lookup yields CDR1 PRHDT and CDR2 FYEKMQ (reference sequence). V dropped 2 bases and J dropped 8; count of bases not matched to a gene: 5. Produced via immunoSEQ multiplex PCR; TCRdb's table is partial and in-frame only. The repertoire consists of 130,000 to 150,000 clones, with around 81% occurring once and the leading ten covering roughly 8.3%. This clone was observed many times. V is TRBV13 and J is TRBJ2-1, with 11 nucleotides matching TRBD2. The sample consisted of peripheral blood. The receptor's source is a human donor with acute or convalescent COVID-19. The donor label of this sample is uncertain. CDR3 amino acids: CASSLQTSGDDEQFF. CDR3 nucleotide sequence: TGTGCCAGCAGCTTACAGACTAGCGGGGACGATGAGCAGTTCTTC.